The clone carrying this T cell receptor beta chain appeared many times. What it recognizes is unknown. Trimming at V came to 5 bases and at J to 2 bases, leaving 8 bases not matched to a gene. This CDR3 is built from 15 residues. Germline V gene lookup returns CDR1 SGHRS and CDR2 YFSETQ. The data were taken from a study of T cells in Graves' hyperthyroidism and ophthalmopathy. Whole-study context: Peripheral blood was drawn at first diagnosis, prior to all treatment. Notes on the study in general: A 13 V-J signature model discriminated ophthalmopathy versus stable hyperthyroidism.

Lactation, pregnancy, other autoimmune disease or uncontrolled infection led to exclusion of patients. The CDR3 regions of TCR beta were amplified from RNA transcripts. A first-round RT-PCR of the TCR CDR3 used the HTBI primer set. Via MiXCR, TCRdb re-called the multiplex PCR reads, giving one row per CDR3 protein. The sample holds 150,000 or so distinct CDR3 sequences; approximately 20% are singletons and the top ten take around 69%. The clonotype was recovered from a woman aged 50 to 60 with Graves' hyperthyroidism that later progressed to Graves' ophthalmopathy. J is TRBJ2-3 and V is TRBV5-1; TRBD2 agrees at 7 bases. The sample taken for sequencing was blood. CDR3 sequence reads: CASRLDGRTTDTQYF. CDR3 sequence (DNA): TGCGCCAGCAGACTGGACGGGAGGACCACAGATACGCAGTATTTT.